This TCR beta chain was sequenced during a study of OX40 agonist ivuxolimab in advanced cancers. Findings and caveats of the study: Average numbers of expanded clones were greater in CD8+ T cells than in CD4+.

The CDR3 covers 14 residues. With 6 bases clipped from V and 6 bases from J, the junction kept 6 bases outside the gene matches. Germline V CDR1 and CDR2: WSHSY, SAAADI. Sequenced by immunoSEQ multiplex PCR; TCRdb stores in-frame clones only, minus some. The sample has about 20,000 clones; about 89% are singletons. Notes on this clone: Its antigen is currently unknown.

The rearrangement links TRBV10-2 to TRBJ2-3; 10 bases fit TRBD1. This TCR was sampled from an adult with an advanced solid tumor such as melanoma, head and neck, liver or kidney cancer. Specimen: CD4+ or CD8+ T cells sorted from blood, collected in a trial of the OX40 agonist ivuxolimab. The CDR3, as DNA: TGCGCCAGCAGCGGGACAGGGGCAACGGATACGCAGTATTTT. Translating it yields CASSGTGATDTQYF.